One and the same sample provided the 25 T cell receptor beta chains below, sequenced in a study of T-cell memory formation after mild COVID-19. From the 5' RACE reads, TCRdb called clonotypes with MiXCR, one entry per CDR3 protein. The repertoire has 500,000 to 650,000 distinct CDR3 sequences, about 20% of them found once; the top ten carry about 8.7%. Sequencing was performed on PBMCs or a T cell subset sorted from them (not recorded which). Receptors were obtained from an adult woman who had mild COVID-19 (a few samples of this study predate the infection). Cell type and time point are not known.

The chain recombines TRBV5-5 with TRBJ2-7; TRBD1 matches at 11 bases. The CDR3 has 16 amino acids. The germline CDR1 and CDR2 sequences are SGHKS and YYEKEE (reference sequence). The junction had 10 bases not matched to a gene; V was cut back by 4 bases and J by 4 bases. The CDR3 sequence: CASSLIPGQGVYEQYF. The CDR3 DNA is TGTGCCAGCAGCCTGATACCGGGACAGGGGGTTTACGAGCAGTACTTC. Variable domain in full (rest from reference TRBV5-5 and TRBJ2-7): DAGVTQSPTHLIKTRGQQVTLRCSPISGHKSVSWYQQVLGQGPQFIFQYYEKEERGRGNFPDRFSARQFPNYSSELNVNALLLGDSALYLCASSLIPGQGVYEQYFGPGTRLTVT.

The sample holds a few counts of this clonotype. The gene calls are TRBV18 and TRBJ2-3; the D gene could be TRBD1 or TRBD2 (5 bases each). The CDR3 loop spans 17 amino acids. Germline CDR1 reads KGHSH; CDR2 reads LQKENI. V lost 3 bases and J 2 bases, leaving 18 bases between the germline ends. CDR3 residues: CASSPPFWGSHTDTQYF. The CDR3 DNA is TGTGCCAGCTCACCGCCGTTTTGGGGGAGCCACACAGATACGCAGTATTTT.

This clonotype was counted only a few times. J is TRBJ2-4 and V is TRBV6-5, with a tentative D call TRBD2 (5 bases). Germline CDR1 reads MNHEY; CDR2 reads SVGAGI. CDR3 length: 17 amino acids. The V end was cut by 0 bases, the J end by 0 bases, with 12 bases between. CDR3 DNA sequence: TGTGCCAGCAGTTACTCGAGGGCAACTCTAGCCAAAAACATTCAGTACTTC. Amino acid sequence: CASSYSRATLAKNIQYF.

The chain joins TRBV10-3 to TRBJ2-3; D gene unclear. Germline V gene data show CDR1 as ENHRY and CDR2 as SYGVKD. Deletions cut 4 bases from V and 5 bases from J, with 7 bases between. This CDR3 is 12 amino acids long. The CDR3 DNA is TGTGCCATCAGTGTCGGTAGAGATACGCAGTATTTT. Translation: CAISVGRDTQYF.

The rearrangement joins TRBV20-1 to TRBJ2-1, with 8 bases fitting TRBD2. The trim removed 3 bases at V and 2 bases at J, leaving 0 bases unmatched. The CDR3 is 13 amino acids. Looked up from germline, CDR1 is DFQATT and CDR2 is SNEGSKA (reference sequence). CDR3 bases: TGCAGTGCTAGCGGGAGGGCCTACAATGAGCAGTTCTTC. Amino acid sequence: CSASGRAYNEQFF.

The V call is TRBV5-1, the J call TRBJ2-3; 7 bases align to TRBD1. With 4 bases clipped from V and 4 bases from J, the junction kept 9 bases outside the gene matches. CDR1 SGHRS and CDR2 YFSETQ come from the germline V gene. This CDR3 region has 15 residues. CDR3 bases: TGCGCCAGCAGCCCCTCGACAGGGCTCCCAGATACGCAGTATTTT. Protein product: CASSPSTGLPDTQYF.

The sample holds a few counts of this clonotype. The CDR3 region is CASSQDVASGANVLTF. In DNA form, the CDR3 reads TGCGCCAGCAGCCAGGACGTAGCCTCTGGGGCCAACGTCCTGACTTTC. This chain connects TRBV4-3 to TRBJ2-6; no clear D. Germline CDR1 reads LGHNA; CDR2 reads YSLEER. V shed 3 bases and J shed 0 bases, with 9 bases lying between them. The CDR3 loop spans 16 amino acids.

This clonotype was found many times. The rearrangement joins TRBV24-1 to TRBJ2-1; D assignment may be TRBD1 or TRBD2 (6 bases each). The CDR3 totals 18 residues. Germline V gives CDR1 KGHDR, CDR2 SFDVKD. V was shortened by 3 bases and J by 5 bases, with 22 bases between the two germline ends. The CDR3 nucleotides are TGTGCCACCAGTGATCCTCCCCTGGGGGGCCGCCACAACAATGAGCAGTTCTTC. This gives the protein CATSDPPLGGRHNNEQFF.

This clonotype was detected only a few times. CDR3 bases: TGTGCCAGCAGCCGATCCCCGGGACAGGTGCCCAGTAGGAACGTCCTGACTTTC. Amino acid sequence: CASSRSPGQVPSRNVLTF. The rearrangement uses TRBV3-1 and TRBJ2-6; 8 nucleotides line up with TRBD1. J gave up 10 bases and V 4 bases, and 18 bases lay outside the gene matches. This CDR3 comprises 18 residues. Per germline, CDR1 LGHDT and CDR2 YNNKEL (reference sequence).

The chain joins TRBV24-1 to TRBJ2-1; perhaps TRBD1 as D (6 bases). Germline V gene data show CDR1 as KGHDR and CDR2 as SFDVKD. The V gene lost 3 bases and the J gene lost 3 bases, with 14 bases spanning the gap. The CDR3 spans 16 residues. CDR3 nucleotide sequence: TGTGCCACCAGTGATCCACAGGGTGGCGACTACAATGAGCAGTTCTTC. This sequence encodes CATSDPQGGDYNEQFF.

There are many counts of this clonotype. The chain joins TRBV5-1 to TRBJ2-5; D not certain. The V end lost 4 bases, the J end lost 4 bases, and 11 bases lay between the germline ends. The CDR3 has 13 amino acids. Germline V CDR1 and CDR2: SGHRS, YFSETQ. The CDR3 here is CASSGVAPETQYF. The CDR3 DNA sequence: TGCGCCAGCAGCGGGGTGGCTCCAGAGACCCAGTACTTC.

This clonotype was seen a handful of times. V is TRBV7-2 and J is TRBJ1-1, with a tentative D call TRBD1 (6 bases). V lost 5 bases to trimming and J lost 11 bases, with 24 bases between them. This CDR3 is 15 amino acids long. CDR1 and CDR2 from the germline V gene are SGHTA and FQGNSA. In nucleotides, the CDR3 is TGTGCCAGCAGCCCCGGGTGGGAGGGGGGTTTGAGGGCTTTCTTT. Translating gives CASSPGWEGGLRAFF.

This clonotype appeared a few times. V is TRBV10-3 and J is TRBJ2-7; D is uncertain. V lost 3 bases and J lost 3, with 6 bases in between. This CDR3 is built from 12 residues. In germline, CDR1 is ENHRY, CDR2 SYGVKD. CDR3 sequence reads: CAISEHLYEQYF. CDR3 in DNA: TGTGCCATCAGTGAACACCTCTACGAGCAGTACTTC.

Ten or more counts support this clonotype. The chain employs TRBV3-1 and TRBJ2-4, with 8 positions matching TRBD1. Germline trimming cut 3 bases from V and 4 bases from J; bases unmatched to any gene: 5. There are 15 residues in the CDR3. CDR1 and CDR2 (germline): LGHDT, YNNKEL (reference sequence). CDR3: CASSHLRTGKNIQYF. The CDR3 DNA follows: TGTGCCAGCAGCCATCTTCGGACAGGGAAAAACATTCAGTACTTC.

The rearrangement links TRBV19 to TRBJ2-7; D possibly uses TRBD1 or TRBD2 (5 bases each). With 1 base removed from V and 4 bases from J, the gap between germline ends came to 17 bases. The CDR3 covers 16 residues. Germline V gene data show CDR1 as LNHDA and CDR2 as SQIVND (reference sequence). CDR3 DNA: TGTGCCAGTAGTATAGTCGAGGGGCGCAACTTATACGAGCAGTACTTC. Encoded protein: CASSIVEGRNLYEQYF. Using reference TRBV19 and TRBJ2-7 for the parts outside the CDR3, the full variable domain is DGGITQSPKYLFRKEGQNVTLSCEQNLNHDAMYWYRQDPGQGLRLIYYSQIVNDFQKGDIAEGYSVSREKKESFPLTVTSAQKNPTAFYLCASSIVEGRNLYEQYFGPGTRLTVT.

The genes are TRBV4-3 and TRBJ2-1, with a possible D match to TRBD2 (5 bases). This CDR3 is built from 16 residues. Trimming cost V 0 bases and J 5 bases, with 14 bases left between them. Germline loops: CDR1 LGHNA, CDR2 YSLEER. This CDR3 is CASSQDAAAPNNEQFF. The CDR3, as DNA: TGCGCCAGCAGCCAAGATGCAGCGGCACCGAACAATGAGCAGTTCTTC.

The J gene is TRBJ2-2, the V gene TRBV9; 9 bases match TRBD2. Germline CDR1 is SGDLS and CDR2 is YYNGEE. CDR3 length: 18 residues. Trimming removed 1 base from V and 3 bases from J; junction bases left unmatched: 10. CDR3 sequence reads: CASSVPGGGRADTGELFF. Here the CDR3 DNA reads TGTGCCAGCAGCGTACCCGGGGGCGGGAGGGCCGACACCGGGGAGCTGTTTTTT.

There are a few counts of this clonotype. This rearrangement joins TRBV20-1 to TRBJ1-1; D is ambiguous. V lost 0 bases, J lost 1 base, and 12 bases lay in between. This CDR3 is built from 15 residues. The germline CDR1 and CDR2 sequences are DFQATT and SNEGSKA (reference sequence). The CDR3 coding sequence is TGCAGTGCTAGAGATCCGGGAGGGTCGAACACTGAAGCTTTCTTT. Residues: CSARDPGGSNTEAFF.

J is TRBJ2-5 and V is TRBV7-9; 7 bases align to TRBD2. Germline lookup yields CDR1 SEHNR and CDR2 FQNEAQ (reference sequence). V shed 8 bases and J 5 bases; nucleotides not matched to a gene: 8. This CDR3 has 13 residues. CDR3 loop: CASGAGAAETQYF. Written as DNA, the CDR3 is TGTGCCAGCGGGGCGGGAGCCGCGGAGACCCAGTACTTC.

This clonotype was picked up a small number of times. The rearrangement uses TRBV3-1 and TRBJ2-3; D gene uncertain. V lost 4 bases and J lost 4, with 9 bases in between. CDR1 is LGHDT, CDR2 YNNKEL, per germline (reference sequence). CDR3 length: 13 residues. CDR3 in amino acids: CASSLLNPDTQYF. CDR3 nucleotides: TGTGCCAGCAGCCTCCTGAATCCAGATACGCAGTATTTT.

The chain couples TRBV20-1 to TRBJ2-1, with 13 bases aligning to TRBD2. The junction had 6 bases not matched to a gene; V was cut back by 4 bases and J by 3 bases. The germline V gene encodes CDR1 DFQATT and CDR2 SNEGSKA (reference sequence). This CDR3 region has 16 residues. Here the CDR3 reads CSAKTSGRAFYNEQFF. The CDR3, as DNA: TGCAGTGCTAAAACTAGCGGGAGGGCATTCTACAATGAGCAGTTCTTC.

The rearrangement uses TRBV27 and TRBJ1-2; 7 positions match TRBD1. V was pared by 6 bases and J by 8 bases, with 6 bases of the junction left unmatched. The CDR3 loop spans 12 amino acids. CDR1 MNHEY and CDR2 SMNVEV come from the germline V gene (reference sequence). In nucleotides, the CDR3 is TGTGCCAGCAGACCTCCAGGGGGGGGCTACACCTTC. Translation gives CASRPPGGGYTF.

There are a few counts of this clonotype. V usage is TRBV24-1 and J usage is TRBJ1-2; D unclear. The V and J ends lost 0 bases and 6 bases respectively, with 7 bases between them. Germline V gene sequence: CDR1 KGHDR, CDR2 SFDVKD. The CDR3 loop spans 13 amino acids. CDR3 loop: CATSDLGNHGYTF. The CDR3 DNA reads as TGTGCCACCAGTGATTTGGGGAACCATGGCTACACCTTC.

This chain links TRBV20-1 with TRBJ2-7, with no clear D. CDR1 is DFQATT, CDR2 SNEGSKA, per germline (reference sequence). The CDR3 sequence is 14 residues long. Trimming cost V 0 bases and J 0 bases, with 9 bases left between them. The CDR3 is CSARESRPSYEQYF. The CDR3 DNA follows: TGCAGTGCTAGAGAGAGCAGGCCCTCCTACGAGCAGTACTTC.

This clonotype was seen only a few times. The gene calls are TRBV12-3 or TRBV12-4 and TRBJ2-7, with 7 positions matching TRBD1. With 3 bases clipped from V and 10 bases from J, the junction kept 6 bases outside the gene matches. CDR3 length: 12 amino acids. CDR3 region: CASSLAQGSQYF. The CDR3 nucleotides read TGTGCCAGCAGTTTGGCACAGGGGAGCCAGTACTTC.